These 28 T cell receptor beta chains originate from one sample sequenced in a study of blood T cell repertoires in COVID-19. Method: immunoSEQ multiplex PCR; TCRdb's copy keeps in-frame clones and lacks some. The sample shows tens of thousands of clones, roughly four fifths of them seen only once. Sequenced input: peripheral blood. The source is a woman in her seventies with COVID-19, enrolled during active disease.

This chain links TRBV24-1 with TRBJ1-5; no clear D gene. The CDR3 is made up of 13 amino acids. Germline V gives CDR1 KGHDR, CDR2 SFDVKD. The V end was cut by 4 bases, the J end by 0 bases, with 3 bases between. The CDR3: CATSDGSNQPQHF. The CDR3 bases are TGTGCCACCAGTGACGGTAGCAATCAGCCCCAGCATTTT.

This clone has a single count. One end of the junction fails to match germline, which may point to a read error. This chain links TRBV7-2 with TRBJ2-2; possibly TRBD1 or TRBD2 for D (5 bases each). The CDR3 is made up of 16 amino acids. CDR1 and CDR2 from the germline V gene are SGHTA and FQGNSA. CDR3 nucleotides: TGTGCCAGCAGTTTAGGGGTCGGGGTATGGTACGGGGAGCTGTTTTTT. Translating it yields CASSLGVGVWYGELFF.

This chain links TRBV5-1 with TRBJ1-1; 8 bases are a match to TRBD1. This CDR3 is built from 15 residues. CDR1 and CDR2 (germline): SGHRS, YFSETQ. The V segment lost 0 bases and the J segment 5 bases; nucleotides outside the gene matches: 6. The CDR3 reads CASSLAGQGWTEAFF. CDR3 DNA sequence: TGCGCCAGCAGCTTGGCCGGACAGGGCTGGACTGAAGCTTTCTTT.

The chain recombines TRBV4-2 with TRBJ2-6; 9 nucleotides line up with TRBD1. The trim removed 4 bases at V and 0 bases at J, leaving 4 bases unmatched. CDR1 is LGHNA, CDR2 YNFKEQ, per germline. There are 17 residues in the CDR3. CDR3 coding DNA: TGTGCCAGCAGCCCCCGGGACAGGGACTCTGGGGCCAACGTCCTGACTTTC. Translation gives CASSPRDRDSGANVLTF.

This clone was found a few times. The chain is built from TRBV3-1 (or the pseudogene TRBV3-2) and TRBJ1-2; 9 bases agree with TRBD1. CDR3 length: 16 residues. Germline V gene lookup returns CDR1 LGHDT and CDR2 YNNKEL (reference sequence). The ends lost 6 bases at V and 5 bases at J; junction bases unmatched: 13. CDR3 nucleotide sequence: TGTGCCAGCAGTCGCGGGAGTGGGACAGGGAGTTATGGCTACACCTTC. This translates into CASSRGSGTGSYGYTF.

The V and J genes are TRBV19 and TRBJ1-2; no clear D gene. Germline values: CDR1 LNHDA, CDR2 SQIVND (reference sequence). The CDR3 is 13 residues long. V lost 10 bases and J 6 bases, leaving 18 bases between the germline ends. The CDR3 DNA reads TGTGCCACCTCGCGCGGTCGGGGTGATGGCTACACCTTC. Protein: CATSRGRGDGYTF.

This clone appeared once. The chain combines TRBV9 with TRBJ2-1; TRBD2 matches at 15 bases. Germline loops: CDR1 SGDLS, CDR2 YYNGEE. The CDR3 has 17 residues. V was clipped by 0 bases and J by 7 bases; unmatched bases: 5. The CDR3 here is CASSVAGLAGGLNEQFF. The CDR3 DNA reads TGTGCCAGCAGCGTAGCGGGACTAGCGGGAGGACTTAATGAGCAGTTCTTC.

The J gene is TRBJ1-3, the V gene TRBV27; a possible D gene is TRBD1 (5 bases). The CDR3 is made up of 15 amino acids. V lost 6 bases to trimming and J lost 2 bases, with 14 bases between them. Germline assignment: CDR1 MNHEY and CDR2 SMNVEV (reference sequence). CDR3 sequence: CASSSQGDPGNTIYF. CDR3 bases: TGTGCCAGCAGCTCTCAGGGTGACCCTGGAAACACCATATATTTT.

This chain's CDR3 is CASSPRYEQYF. The DNA of the CDR3 is TGTGCCAGCAGTCCCCGGTACGAGCAGTACTTC. This chain links TRBV2 with TRBJ2-7, with D uncertain. Germline CDR1 and CDR2: SNHLY and FYNNEI. The ends were cut back, 5 bases at V and 4 bases at J, with 6 bases in the middle. CDR3 length: 11 amino acids.

The CDR3 is CASSRLDSQETQYF. The CDR3 DNA is TGTGCCAGCAGCCGATTGGACAGTCAAGAGACCCAGTACTTC. J is TRBJ2-5 and V is TRBV13; a weak D match, TRBD1 (6 bases). The CDR3 consists of 14 residues. CDR1 and CDR2 (germline): PRHDT, FYEKMQ (reference sequence). V lost 5 bases and J 2 bases, leaving 12 bases between the germline ends.

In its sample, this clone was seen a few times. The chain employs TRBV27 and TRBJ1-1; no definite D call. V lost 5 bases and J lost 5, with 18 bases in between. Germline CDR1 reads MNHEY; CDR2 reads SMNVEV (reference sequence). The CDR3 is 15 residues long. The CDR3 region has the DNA TGTGCCAGCAGTCCCCTATCGAACCTGAGGACTGAAGCTTTCTTT. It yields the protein CASSPLSNLRTEAFF.

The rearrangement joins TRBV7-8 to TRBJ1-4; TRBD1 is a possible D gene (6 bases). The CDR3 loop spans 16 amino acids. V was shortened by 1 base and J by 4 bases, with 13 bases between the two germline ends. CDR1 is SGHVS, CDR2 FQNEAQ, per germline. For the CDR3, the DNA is TGTGCCAGCAGCTTAGGGACAGCGGTGGATAATGAAAAACTGTTTTTT. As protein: CASSLGTAVDNEKLFF.

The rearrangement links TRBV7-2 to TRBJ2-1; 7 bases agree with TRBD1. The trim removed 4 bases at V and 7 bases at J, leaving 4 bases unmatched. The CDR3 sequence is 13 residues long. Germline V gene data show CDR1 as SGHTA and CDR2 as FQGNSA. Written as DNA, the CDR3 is TGTGCCAGCAGCTCTAGACAGGGAAATGAGCAGTTCTTC. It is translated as CASSSRQGNEQFF.

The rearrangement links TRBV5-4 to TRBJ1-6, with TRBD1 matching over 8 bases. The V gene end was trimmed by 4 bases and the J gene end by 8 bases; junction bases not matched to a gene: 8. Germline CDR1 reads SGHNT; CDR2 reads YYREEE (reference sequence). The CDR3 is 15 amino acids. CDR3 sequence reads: CASSLDRGYDSPLHF. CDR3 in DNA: TGTGCCAGCAGCCTAGACAGGGGATACGATTCACCCCTCCACTTT.

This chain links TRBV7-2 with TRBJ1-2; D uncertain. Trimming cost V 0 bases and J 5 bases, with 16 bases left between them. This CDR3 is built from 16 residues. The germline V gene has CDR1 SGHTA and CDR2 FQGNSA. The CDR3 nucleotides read TGTGCCAGCAGCTTAGCGCATCAATACTCGCAATATGGCTACACCTTC. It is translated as CASSLAHQYSQYGYTF.

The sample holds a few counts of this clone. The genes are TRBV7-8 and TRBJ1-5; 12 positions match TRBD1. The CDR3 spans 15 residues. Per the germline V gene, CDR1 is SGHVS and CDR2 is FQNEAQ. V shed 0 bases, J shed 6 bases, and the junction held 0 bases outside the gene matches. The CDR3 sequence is CASSLAGQGAQPQHF. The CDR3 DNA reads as TGTGCCAGCAGCTTAGCGGGACAGGGGGCTCAGCCCCAGCATTTT.

CDR3 nucleotides: TGCGCCAGCACCCCGGGGAGCGGTCAAGAGACCCAGTACTTC. Translation gives CASTPGSGQETQYF. The chain combines TRBV5-1 with TRBJ2-5; D is perhaps TRBD2 (5 bases). Between the trimmed V and J ends, which lost 6 bases and 2 bases, there was a span of 14 bases. The CDR3 extends over 14 amino acids. CDR1 is SGHRS, CDR2 YFSETQ, per germline.

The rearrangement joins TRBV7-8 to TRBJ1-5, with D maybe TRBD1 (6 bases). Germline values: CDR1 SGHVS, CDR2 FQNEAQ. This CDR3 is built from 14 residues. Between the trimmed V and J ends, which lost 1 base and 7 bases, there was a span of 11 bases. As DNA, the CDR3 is TGTGCCAGCAGCTTAGAGGCAGGGGCCCAGCCCCAGCATTTT. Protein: CASSLEAGAQPQHF.

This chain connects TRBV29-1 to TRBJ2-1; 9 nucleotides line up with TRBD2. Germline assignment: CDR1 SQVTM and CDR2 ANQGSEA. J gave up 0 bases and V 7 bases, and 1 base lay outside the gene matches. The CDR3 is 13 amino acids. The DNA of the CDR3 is TGCAGCGAGACTAGCGGCTCCTACAATGAGCAGTTCTTC. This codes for CSETSGSYNEQFF.

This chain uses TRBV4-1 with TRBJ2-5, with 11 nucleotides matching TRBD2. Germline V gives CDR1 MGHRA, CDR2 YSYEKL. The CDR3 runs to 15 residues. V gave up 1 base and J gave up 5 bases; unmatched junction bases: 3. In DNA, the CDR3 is TGCGCCAGCAGCCAAGCTAGCGGGGGGCGGGAGACCCAGTACTTC. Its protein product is CASSQASGGRETQYF.

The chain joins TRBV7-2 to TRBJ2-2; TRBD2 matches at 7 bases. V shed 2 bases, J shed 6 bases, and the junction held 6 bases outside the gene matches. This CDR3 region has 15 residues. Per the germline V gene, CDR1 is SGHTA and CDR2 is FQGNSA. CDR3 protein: CASSLTSDRSGELFF. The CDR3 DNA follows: TGTGCCAGCAGCTTAACTAGCGATCGATCCGGGGAGCTGTTTTTT.

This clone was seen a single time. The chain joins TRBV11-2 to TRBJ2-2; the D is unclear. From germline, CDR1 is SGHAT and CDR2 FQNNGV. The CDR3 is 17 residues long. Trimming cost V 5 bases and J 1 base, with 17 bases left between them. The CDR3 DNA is TGTGCCAGCAGCCCAGGTTCGTGGGCGCGGAACACCGGGGAGCTGTTTTTT. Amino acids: CASSPGSWARNTGELFF.

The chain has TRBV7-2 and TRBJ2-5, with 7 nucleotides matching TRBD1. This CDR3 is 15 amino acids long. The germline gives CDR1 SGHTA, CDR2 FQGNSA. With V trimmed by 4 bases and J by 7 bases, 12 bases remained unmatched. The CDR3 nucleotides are TGTGCCAGCAGCTCGTTTACAGGGGCAGGAGGGACCCAGTACTTC. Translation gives CASSSFTGAGGTQYF.

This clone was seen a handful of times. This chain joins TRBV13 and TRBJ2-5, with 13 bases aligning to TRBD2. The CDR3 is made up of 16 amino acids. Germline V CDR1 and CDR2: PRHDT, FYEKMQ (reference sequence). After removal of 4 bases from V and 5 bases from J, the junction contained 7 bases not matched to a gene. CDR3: CASSSLAGGPRETQYF. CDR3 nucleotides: TGTGCCAGCAGCTCACTAGCGGGGGGGCCTCGGGAGACCCAGTACTTC.

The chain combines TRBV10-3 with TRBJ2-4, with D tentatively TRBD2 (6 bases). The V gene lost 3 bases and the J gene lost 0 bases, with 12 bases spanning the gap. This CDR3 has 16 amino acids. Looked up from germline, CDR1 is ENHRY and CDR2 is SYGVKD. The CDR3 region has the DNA TGTGCCATCAGTGAAGGGCGGGAACTAGCCAAAAACATTCAGTACTTC. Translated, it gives CAISEGRELAKNIQYF.

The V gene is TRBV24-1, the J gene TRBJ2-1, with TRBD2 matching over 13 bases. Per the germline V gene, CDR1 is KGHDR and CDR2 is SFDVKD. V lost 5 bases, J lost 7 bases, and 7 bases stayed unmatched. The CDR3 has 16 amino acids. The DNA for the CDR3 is TGTGCCACCAGTGGGACTAGCGGGAGTGCTGGGAATGAGCAGTTCTTC. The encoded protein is CATSGTSGSAGNEQFF.

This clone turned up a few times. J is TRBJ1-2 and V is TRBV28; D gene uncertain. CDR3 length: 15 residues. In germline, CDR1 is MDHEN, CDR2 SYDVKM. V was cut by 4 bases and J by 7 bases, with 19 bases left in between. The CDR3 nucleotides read TGTGCCAGCAGTTCGGCGGGAGAGGGAGCTCTTGGCTACACCTTC. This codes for CASSSAGEGALGYTF.

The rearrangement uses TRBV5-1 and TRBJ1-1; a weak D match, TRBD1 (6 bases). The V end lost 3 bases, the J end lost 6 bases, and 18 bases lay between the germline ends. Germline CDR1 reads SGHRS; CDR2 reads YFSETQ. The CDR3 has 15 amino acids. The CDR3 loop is CASSSSRDNLPEAFF. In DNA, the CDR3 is TGCGCCAGCAGCTCGTCCCGGGACAATCTCCCTGAAGCTTTCTTT. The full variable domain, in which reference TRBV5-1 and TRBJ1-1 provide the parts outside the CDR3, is KAGVTQTPRYLIKTRGQQVTLSCSPISGHRSVSWYQQTPGQGLQFLFEYFSETQRNKGNFPGRFSGRQFSNSRSEMNVSTLELGDSALYLCASSSSRDNLPEAFFGQGTRLTVV.